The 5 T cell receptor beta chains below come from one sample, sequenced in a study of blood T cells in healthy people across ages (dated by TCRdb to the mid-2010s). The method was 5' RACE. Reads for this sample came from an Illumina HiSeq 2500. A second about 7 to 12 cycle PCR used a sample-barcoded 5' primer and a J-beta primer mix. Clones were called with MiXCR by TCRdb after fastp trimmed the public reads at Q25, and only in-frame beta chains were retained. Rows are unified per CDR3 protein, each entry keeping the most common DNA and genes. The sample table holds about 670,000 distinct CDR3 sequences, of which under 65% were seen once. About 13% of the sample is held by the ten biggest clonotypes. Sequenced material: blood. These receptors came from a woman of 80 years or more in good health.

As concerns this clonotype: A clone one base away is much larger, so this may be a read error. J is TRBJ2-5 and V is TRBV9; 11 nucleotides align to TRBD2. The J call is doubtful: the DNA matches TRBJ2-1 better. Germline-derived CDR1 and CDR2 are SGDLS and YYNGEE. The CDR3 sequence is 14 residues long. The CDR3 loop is CASSVTSGGETQFF. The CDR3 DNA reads TGTGCCAGCAGCGTTACTAGCGGGGGTGAGACCCAGTTCTTC.

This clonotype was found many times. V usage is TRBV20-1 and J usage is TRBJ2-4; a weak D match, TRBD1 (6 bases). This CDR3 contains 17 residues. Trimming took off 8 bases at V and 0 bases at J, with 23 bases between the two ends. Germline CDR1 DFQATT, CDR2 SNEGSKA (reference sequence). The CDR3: CSPLREGQLLAKNIQYF. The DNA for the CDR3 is TGCAGTCCACTAAGAGAGGGACAACTTTTAGCCAAAAACATTCAGTACTTC.

CDR3 region: CSAGGQGASEQYF. CDR3 bases: TGCAGTGCTGGGGGACAGGGGGCATCCGAGCAGTACTTC. The chain is built from TRBV20-1 and TRBJ2-7; 12 bases map to TRBD1. V lost 5 bases, J lost 6 bases, and 5 bases stayed unmatched. This CDR3 spans 13 amino acids. Germline loops: CDR1 DFQATT, CDR2 SNEGSKA (reference sequence).

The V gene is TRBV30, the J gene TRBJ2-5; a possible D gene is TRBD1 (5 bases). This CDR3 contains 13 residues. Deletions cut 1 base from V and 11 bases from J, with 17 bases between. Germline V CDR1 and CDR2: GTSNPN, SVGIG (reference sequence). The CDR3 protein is CAWSGRQNYKQYF. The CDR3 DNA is TGTGCCTGGAGTGGGCGACAGAACTACAAGCAGTACTTC.

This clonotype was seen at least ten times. The chain's CDR3 is CAISESPRGGLTDTQYF. CDR3 bases: TGTGCCATCAGTGAGTCACCTCGCGGGGGGCTCACAGATACGCAGTATTTT. The V and J genes are TRBV10-3 and TRBJ2-3; TRBD2 matches 8 bases. After removal of 0 bases from V and 2 bases from J, the junction contained 7 bases not matched to a gene. This CDR3 is 17 amino acids long. The V gene's germline CDR1 is ENHRY and CDR2 SYGVKD.